The 6 T cell receptor beta chains reported below all come from one sample, sequenced in a study of blood T cell repertoires in COVID-19. Using immunoSEQ multiplex PCR, the repertoire was profiled, and TCRdb retains in-frame clones only, with some absent. The profile shows hundreds of thousands of clones, about 90% of them singletons. Input material: peripheral blood. These receptors all come from a woman under 30 who had recovered from COVID-19.

The count of this clone is one. The J gene is TRBJ1-4, the V gene TRBV29-1, with 9 bases lining up with TRBD1. The CDR3 spans 15 residues. Germline assignment: CDR1 SQVTM and CDR2 ANQGSEA. V was clipped by 3 bases and J by 8 bases; unmatched bases: 10. CDR3 in amino acids: CSVDSPGQGREKLFF. In DNA form, the CDR3 reads TGCAGCGTTGATTCTCCAGGACAGGGGAGGGAAAAACTGTTTTTT.

The chain recombines TRBV13 with TRBJ2-4, with TRBD2 matching over 7 bases. Germline assignment: CDR1 PRHDT and CDR2 FYEKMQ (reference sequence). This CDR3 contains 15 residues. Trimming at V came to 5 bases and at J to 6 bases, leaving 10 bases not matched to a gene. In nucleotides, the CDR3 is TGTGCCAGCAGCCCAACAAACCAGCGGGGAAACATTCAGTACTTC. Protein product: CASSPTNQRGNIQYF.

The CDR3 bases are TGTGCCAGCAGCCTCTCTGGAAACACCATATATTTT. Protein: CASSLSGNTIYF. The V call is TRBV6-6, the J call TRBJ1-3; D gene unclear. This CDR3 is 12 amino acids long. Trimming took 6 bases from V and 0 from J, leaving 3 bases between them. Per germline, CDR1 MNHNY and CDR2 SVGAGI (reference sequence).

The chain employs TRBV29-1 and TRBJ2-3, with 12 bases matching TRBD1. Germline V gene sequence: CDR1 SQVTM, CDR2 ANQGSEA. CDR3 length: 16 amino acids. J gave up 4 bases and V 3 bases, and 8 bases lay outside the gene matches. This CDR3 is CSVDSEGQGASDTQYF. The DNA of the CDR3 is TGCAGCGTTGATTCCGAGGGACAGGGGGCATCAGATACGCAGTATTTT.

The chain joins TRBV19 to TRBJ1-3; no clear D. Trimming took 4 bases from V and 6 from J, leaving 19 bases between them. Per germline, CDR1 LNHDA and CDR2 SQIVND (reference sequence). CDR3 length equals 16 residues. In DNA, the CDR3 is TGTGCCAGTAGTACCTCCGTTCGGGGTCGTGAAAACACCATATATTTT. Its protein is CASSTSVRGRENTIYF.

This chain links TRBV4-3 with TRBJ2-3; no firm D call. The V and J ends lost 4 bases and 2 bases respectively, with 22 bases between them. The CDR3 has 18 amino acids. In germline, CDR1 is LGHNA, CDR2 YSLEER. This CDR3 reads CASSPKSIGTDATDTQYF. Here the CDR3 DNA reads TGCGCCAGCAGCCCGAAGTCTATTGGAACAGACGCCACAGATACGCAGTATTTT.